The 20 T cell receptor beta chains given below trace back to one sample, sequenced in a study of T cell clonality in common variable immunodeficiency. Antigen specificity for these receptors is unknown. TCRdb's table, derived via immunoSEQ multiplex PCR, lists solely in-frame clones and lacks some. The sample holds 26,000 or so clones, and no clone turns up only once. Study-level results: Common variable immunodeficiency TCR beta sequences reportedly had fewer deletions and N-nucleotide insertions.

The sample taken for sequencing was peripheral blood mononuclear cells. The receptors were sampled from a human donor with common variable immunodeficiency.

This clone has more than one count but fewer than ten. Read sequence stops 3 residues before the CDR3 end, and the germline J gene provides the missing end. This sequence joins TRBV19 and TRBJ1-2; 8 nucleotides line up with TRBD1. Per germline, CDR1 LNHDA and CDR2 SQIVND (reference sequence). Trimming took 5 bases from V and 5 from J; bases not matched to a gene: 4. This CDR3 is built from 13 residues. CDR3 DNA, as far as it was read: TGTGCCAGTAGTGCCGGGACAGGATATGGC. Protein product: CASSAGTGYG. The whole CDR3 is CASSAGTGYGYTF.

Note on this clone: Read data end 3 residues before the CDR3 end; the end is taken from the germline J gene. The chain is built from TRBV11-3 and TRBJ2-3; D is ambiguous. Germline V lookup: CDR1 SGHNT, CDR2 YENEEA. Deletions cut 1 base from V and 5 bases from J, with 13 bases between. The CDR3 is 15 amino acids. CDR3 bases read: TGTGCCAGCAGCTTAGTCGGGTCGGGTCAAGATACG. Its translation: CASSLVGSGQDT. The CDR3 reads in full as CASSLVGSGQDTQYF.

This clone has at least ten counts. The read falls 3 residues short of the CDR3 end, and the missing part is taken from the germline J gene. The chain recombines TRBV5-1 with TRBJ2-3, with 10 bases identical to TRBD1. Germline values: CDR1 SGHRS, CDR2 YFSETQ. This CDR3 has 16 residues. Trimming at V came to 0 bases and at J to 3 bases, leaving 4 bases not matched to a gene. Here the CDR3 reads CASSLGDRGGTDTQYF. CDR3 DNA, as far as it was read: TGCGCCAGCAGCTTGGGGGACAGGGGAGGGACAGATACG.

This clone was detected ten times or more. The DNA ends 3 residues before the CDR3 does, and the rest of the CDR3 is filled in from the germline J gene. The chain uses TRBV7-6 and TRBJ2-4, with TRBD1 identical over 8 bases. The V gene end was trimmed by 1 base and the J gene end by 6 bases; junction bases not matched to a gene: 5. Germline-derived CDR1 and CDR2 are SGHVS and FNYEAQ. This CDR3 is 15 amino acids long. The CDR3 bases that were read are TGTGCCAGCAGCTTAGACCCGGGACAGGCAAACATT. Translation gives CASSLDPGQANI. In full, the CDR3 is CASSLDPGQANIQYF.

This clone has only a few counts. The read is 3 residues too short to cover the CDR3 end, so that end is filled in from the germline J gene. This chain uses TRBV6-2 or TRBV6-3 with TRBJ2-2; 8 nucleotides line up with TRBD1. Per germline, CDR1 MNHEY and CDR2 SVGEGT. V shed 6 bases, J shed 6 bases, and the junction held 6 bases outside the gene matches. This CDR3 contains 14 residues. CDR3 bases read: TGTGCCAGCAGATTATCAGGGGGCTCCGGGGAG. Translated, it gives CASRLSGGSGE. The whole CDR3 sequence is CASRLSGGSGELFF.

This clone was observed at least ten times. The read ends 3 residues shy of where the CDR3 ends; the end is completed using the germline J gene. V usage is TRBV28 and J usage is TRBJ2-1; 11 bases line up with TRBD1. This CDR3 region has 16 residues. With 5 bases clipped from V and 7 bases from J, the junction kept 10 bases outside the gene matches. Germline lookup yields CDR1 MDHEN and CDR2 SYDVKM. The sequenced CDR3 bases are TGTGCCAGCAGTCCTGCCGGGACAGGGGGTGAGAATGAG. Its translation is CASSPAGTGGENE. The CDR3 reads in full as CASSPAGTGGENEQFF.

This clone was detected ten times or more. The read halts 3 residues ahead of the CDR3 end, with the missing end drawn from the germline J gene. The chain is built from TRBV6-1 and TRBJ1-2, with D unclear. The CDR3 runs to 14 residues. The V gene's germline CDR1 is MNHNS and CDR2 SASEGT. V was cut by 0 bases and J by 6 bases, with 11 bases left in between. Incomplete CDR3 DNA: TGTGCCAGCAGTGAAGCGGGCAAGGTGGATGGC. This encodes CASSEAGKVDG. The whole CDR3 sequence reads CASSEAGKVDGYTF.

This clone has ten or more counts. The read finishes 3 residues shy of the CDR3 end, and the germline J gene is used to complete it. The V gene is TRBV5-5, the J gene TRBJ1-1, with no clear D. This CDR3 region has 14 residues. Trimming removed 5 bases from V and 0 bases from J, with 11 bases in between. Germline lookup yields CDR1 SGHKS and CDR2 YYEKEE (reference sequence). The CDR3 loop reads CASRLLLLNTEAFF. The CDR3 DNA, read in part, is TGTGCCAGCAGATTACTCCTCTTGAACACTGAA.

This clone has at least ten counts. Coverage ceases 3 residues before the CDR3 finishes, and the germline J gene fills in the end. J is TRBJ2-3 and V is TRBV12-5, with D possibly matching TRBD2 (6 bases). V dropped 1 base and J dropped 1 base, with 9 bases sitting between them. CDR1 and CDR2 (germline): LGHNT, FRNRAP. This CDR3 has 15 amino acids. This chain's CDR3 is CASGLAGGGTDTQYF. CDR3 DNA (partial): TGTGCTAGTGGTTTGGCCGGGGGTGGCACAGATACG.

Regarding this clone: The read is 3 residues too short to cover the CDR3 end, so that end is filled in from the germline J gene. The V gene is TRBV2, the J gene TRBJ1-2; 10 bases are shared with TRBD1. In germline, CDR1 is SNHLY, CDR2 FYNNEI. Trimming took 5 bases from V and 3 from J; bases not matched to a gene: 3. This CDR3 is 14 amino acids long. The CDR3 DNA, read in part, is TGTGCCAGCAGTCCGGGACAGGGGTACTATGGC. Residues: CASSPGQGYYG. The full CDR3 protein is CASSPGQGYYGYTF.

This clone was seen more than once but under ten times. The read gets to within 3 residues of the CDR3 end, and the germline J gene fills in the rest. V is TRBV6-1 and J is TRBJ2-2, with D possibly matching TRBD2 (7 bases). Trimming stripped 4 bases from V and 2 bases from J, with 11 bases between. The CDR3 consists of 15 residues. Germline CDR1 and CDR2: MNHNS and SASEGT. CDR3 DNA (partial): TGTGCCAGCAGTGCGGGGGGCTTTAACACCGGGGAG. Protein product: CASSAGGFNTGE. The CDR3 as a whole reads CASSAGGFNTGELFF.

This clone occurred many times. The CDR3 end lies 3 residues beyond the end of the read and is filled in from the germline J gene. The chain is built from TRBV2 and TRBJ1-6, with a possible D match to TRBD1 (5 bases). Trimming stripped 11 bases from V and 7 bases from J, with 18 bases between. CDR1 is SNHLY and CDR2 is FYNNEI in the germline V gene. The CDR3 covers 14 residues. Partial CDR3 DNA: TGTGCCGTCAGGGAAACCCCCAGAAATTCACCC. The encoded protein is CAVRETPRNSP. The entire CDR3 is CAVRETPRNSPLHF.

This clone was seen at least ten times. From the germline J gene comes the end of the CDR3, since the read stops 3 residues before it. The chain has TRBV5-4 and TRBJ2-7, with 9 bases aligning to TRBD2. The V gene's germline CDR1 is SGHNT and CDR2 YYREEE (reference sequence). This CDR3 comprises 16 residues. The ends lost 4 bases at V and 1 base at J; junction bases unmatched: 9. The sequenced CDR3 bases are TGTGCCAGCAGCCTGGGGCTAGCGGGGAGATCCTACGAG. Amino acids: CASSLGLAGRSYE. The whole CDR3 is CASSLGLAGRSYEQYF.

This clone showed up many times. The CDR3 goes on 3 residues after the read ends, and that part is filled in from the germline J gene. This rearrangement joins TRBV6-1 to TRBJ2-7, with D possibly matching TRBD2 (5 bases). Germline V gene lookup returns CDR1 MNHNS and CDR2 SASEGT. The CDR3 is made up of 16 amino acids. V was trimmed by 1 base and J by 4 bases, leaving 17 bases between them. CDR3 amino acids: CASSEESWTPEYEQYF. CDR3 DNA (partial): TGTGCCAGCAGTGAAGAGAGTTGGACTCCCGAGTACGAG.

The CDR3 here is CASSDSGGALGYEQYF. Incomplete CDR3 DNA: TGTGCCAGCAGTGATAGCGGGGGGGCCCTCGGCTACGAG. The chain links TRBV6-1 to TRBJ2-7; 11 positions agree with TRBD2. The read ends 3 residues shy of where the CDR3 ends; the end is completed using the germline J gene. Looked up from germline, CDR1 is MNHNS and CDR2 is SASEGT. V lost 3 bases to trimming and J lost 3 bases; unmatched junction nucleotides: 7. The CDR3 runs 16 residues.

This clone came up many times. The read finishes 3 residues shy of the CDR3 end, and the germline J gene is used to complete it. This chain connects TRBV19 to TRBJ2-5, with 7 bases matching TRBD2. This CDR3 contains 16 residues. Germline assignment: CDR1 LNHDA and CDR2 SQIVND (reference sequence). After removal of 4 bases from V and 2 bases from J, the junction contained 10 bases not matched to a gene. Partial CDR3 DNA: TGTGCCAGTAGTACTTTGGGGCGGGGGAGACAAGAGACC. Amino acid sequence: CASSTLGRGRQET. The full CDR3 reads CASSTLGRGRQETQYF. The complete variable domain, with remaining parts taken from reference TRBV19 and TRBJ2-5, reads DGGITQSPKYLFRKEGQNVTLSCEQNLNHDAMYWYRQDPGQGLRLIYYSQIVNDFQKGDIAEGYSVSREKKESFPLTVTSAQKNPTAFYLCASSTLGRGRQETQYFGPGTRLLVL.

This clone was counted only a few times. Incomplete CDR3 DNA: TGTGCCTGGAGCCAGGGATCCCAGGGC. It specifies CAWSQGSQG. The CDR3 in its entirety is CAWSQGSQGYTF. The rearrangement links TRBV30 to TRBJ1-2, with D possibly TRBD1 on 5 matching bases. Read sequence stops 3 residues before the CDR3 end, and the germline J gene provides the missing end. This CDR3 spans 12 amino acids. In germline, CDR1 is GTSNPN, CDR2 SVGIG (reference sequence).

In the case of this clone: The read ends 3 residues before the CDR3 terminus; that terminus is restored from the germline J gene. In the same sample, other DNA sequences code for this CDR3. The chain combines TRBV18 with TRBJ2-1; 9 nucleotides line up with TRBD1. With 3 bases clipped from V and 8 bases from J, the junction kept 8 bases outside the gene matches. Germline V CDR1 and CDR2: KGHSH, LQKENI. This CDR3 region has 15 residues. The CDR3 spells CASSPNRGPRDEQFF. The covered CDR3 bases are TGTGCCAGCTCACCTAACAGGGGGCCCCGGGATGAG.

Many counts were recorded for this clone. The CDR3 extends 3 residues past the end of the read, so its final part is completed from the germline J gene. The chain has TRBV5-1 and TRBJ1-5; D possibly corresponds to TRBD1 (5 bases). There are 14 residues in the CDR3. Trimming pared 0 bases from V and 4 bases from J, leaving 8 bases between. Germline lookup yields CDR1 SGHRS and CDR2 YFSETQ. CDR3 bases read: TGCGCCAGCAGCTTGGAGGCAGGGAATCAGCCC. Translated: CASSLEAGNQP. The complete CDR3 sequence is CASSLEAGNQPQHF.

This clone was picked up many times. The read stops 3 residues short of the end of the CDR3; the missing end is completed from the germline J gene. The chain has TRBV5-1 and TRBJ2-7; 9 bases line up with TRBD1. Germline V gives CDR1 SGHRS, CDR2 YFSETQ. This CDR3 has 17 residues. V was clipped by 3 bases and J by 4 bases; unmatched bases: 14. The covered CDR3 bases are TGCGCCAGCAGCTCGGGACAGGGTTTCGTGATAGGTTACGAG. Translated: CASSSGQGFVIGYE. The whole CDR3 is CASSSGQGFVIGYEQYF.